This entry describes one TCR beta chain. Antigen specificity is unknown. V was cut by 8 bases and J by 0 bases, with 10 bases left in between. Germline assignment: CDR1 SNHLY and CDR2 FYNNEI. This CDR3 region has 13 residues. The PCR made use of 60 Vbeta and 13 Jbeta primers. Authors' analysis steps: Roughly 12 million shared chains were among 65 million to 85 million unique TCR beta chains counted in a later analysis. Repertoires were generated with immunoSEQ multiplex PCR, while TCRdb's copy carries only in-frame clones and drops some. The V and J calls and the clone size are those of that table, but D and trimming were determined from the DNA. The table shows about 200,000 clones, with roughly 72% occurring only once. This specimen belongs to a study of cytomegalovirus exposure and HLA in healthy donors. Findings and caveats of the study: Association of 16,951 TCR beta sequences with HLA alleles was found at 0.05 false discovery rate in a later analysis. About 87% or about 30% of the time was how often most TCR beta V segments were productive, according to an earlier analysis.

The chain carries TRBV2 and TRBJ1-2, with D possibly being TRBD1 (5 bases). Sequencing used PBMCs. The clonotype originates from a man aged 25-45 years in good health and CMV-seronegative. CDR3 in amino acids: CASLQAPNYGYTF. The CDR3 nucleotides are TGTGCCAGCTTACAGGCTCCTAACTATGGCTACACCTTC. The whole variable domain, remainder taken from reference TRBV2 and TRBJ1-2, is EPEVTQTPSHQVTQMGQEVILRCVPISNHLYFYWYRQILGQKVEFLVSFYNNEISEKSEIFDDQFSVERPDGSNFTLKIRSTKLEDSAMYFCASLQAPNYGYTFGSGTRLTVV.